The 28 T cell receptor beta chains in this list originate from one sample, sequenced in a study of cytomegalovirus exposure and HLA in healthy donors. The PCR used 60 Vbeta and 13 Jbeta primers. TCRdb keeps only in-frame clones here, not all; method: immunoSEQ multiplex PCR. The data contain 150,000 to 200,000 clones, more than 80% of them singletons. Sequencing was done on a sample of PBMCs. The origin of the receptors is a woman in her 50s in good health and CMV-seronegative.

This chain connects TRBV19 to TRBJ2-5; 7 nucleotides line up with TRBD2. The last part of the DNA fits TRBJ2-7 better; the J call may be wrong. Germline lookup yields CDR1 LNHDA and CDR2 SQIVND (reference sequence). CDR3 length: 13 amino acids. CDR3 sequence: CASSAGDQYEQYF. The CDR3 nucleotides read TGTGCCAGTAGCGCGGGGGACCAGTACGAGCAGTACTTC.

The chain recombines TRBV5-6 with TRBJ1-2, with D perhaps TRBD1 (5 bases). Germline CDR1 and CDR2: SGHDT and YYEEEE. V lost 0 bases and J lost 4, with 16 bases in between. There are 16 residues in the CDR3. CDR3 sequence reads: CASSLGGTGKIYGYTF. In DNA, the CDR3 is TGTGCCAGCAGCTTGGGTGGAACAGGAAAGATCTATGGCTACACCTTC.

This chain connects TRBV7-8 to TRBJ1-4; TRBD1 matches at 7 bases. The CDR3 runs to 15 residues. With 3 bases clipped from V and 7 bases from J, the junction kept 8 bases outside the gene matches. Germline CDR1 and CDR2: SGHVS and FQNEAQ. CDR3 nucleotides: TGTGCCAGCAGCTTCGGACAGGCGCGGGGTGAAAAACTGTTTTTT. This gives the protein CASSFGQARGEKLFF.

This clone has more than one count but fewer than ten. The chain links TRBV4-3 to TRBJ1-5; D is unresolved. There are 12 residues in the CDR3. Germline V gives CDR1 LGHNA, CDR2 YSLEER. Trimming took 0 bases from V and 15 from J, leaving 12 bases between them. The CDR3 here is CASSQDGGLLHF. CDR3 sequence (DNA): TGCGCCAGCAGCCAAGATGGAGGCCTCTTGCATTTT.

This sequence joins TRBV12-1 and TRBJ2-5; no DNA check was done on the table's D call, TRBD1. With the DNA end fitting TRBJ2-7 better, the J assignment may be wrong. TRBV12-1 is a pseudogene locus. The CDR3 covers 16 residues. CDR3 in amino acids: CASNPGPGQGPYEQYF. In nucleotides, the CDR3 is TGTGCCAGCAACCCGGGGCCGGGACAAGGCCCCTACGAGCAGTACTTC.

This sequence joins TRBV4-3 and TRBJ1-1; D not certain. The CDR3 length is 14 residues. Deletions cut 0 bases from V and 10 bases from J, with 15 bases between. Germline assignment: CDR1 LGHNA and CDR2 YSLEER. CDR3 DNA sequence: TGCGCCAGCAGCCAAGACGCAGGCGGGCAAGGAGCTTTCTTT. Protein sequence: CASSQDAGGQGAFF.

V gene TRBV7-2 combines with J gene TRBJ2-1; 8 bases are shared with TRBD2. The CDR3 runs 15 residues. The trim removed 2 bases at V and 2 bases at J, leaving 2 bases unmatched. Per germline, CDR1 SGHTA and CDR2 FQGNSA. The DNA for the CDR3 is TGTGCCAGCAGCTTAATCGGGGGGGCCTACAATGAGCAGTTCTTC. Residues: CASSLIGGAYNEQFF.

There are a few counts of this clone. The CDR3 DNA is TGTGCCAGCTCACCATTAAGGGACAGGGCCACCGGGGAGCTGTTTTTT. Protein sequence: CASSPLRDRATGELFF. V is TRBV18 and J is TRBJ2-2, with 9 positions matching TRBD1. Germline CDR1 KGHSH, CDR2 LQKENI. Germline trimming cut 2 bases from V and 4 bases from J; bases unmatched to any gene: 5. The CDR3 covers 16 residues.

The J gene is TRBJ2-1, the V gene TRBV11-3; 10 bases are shared with TRBD2. V shed 0 bases, J shed 7 bases, and the junction held 3 bases outside the gene matches. Looked up from germline, CDR1 is SGHNT and CDR2 is YENEEA. The CDR3 spans 15 residues. The CDR3 DNA is TGTGCCAGCAGCTTAGAAAGCGGGGGGGCGAATGAGCAGTTCTTC. As protein: CASSLESGGANEQFF.

In the case of this clone: Germline and junction disagree at one end, which may indicate a read error. The chain combines TRBV28 with TRBJ2-7; a weak D match, TRBD2 (6 bases). Looked up from germline, CDR1 is MDHEN and CDR2 is SYDVKM. This CDR3 is built from 14 residues. As DNA, the CDR3 is TGTGCCAGCAGTGATGAGGGACTTCCCTACGGGCAGTACTTC. Translating it yields CASSDEGLPYGQYF.

This chain links TRBV19 with TRBJ1-2; 11 bases agree with TRBD1. This CDR3 has 16 amino acids. The V and J ends lost 7 bases and 2 bases, in that order; junction bases with no gene match: 9. Germline CDR1 is LNHDA and CDR2 is SQIVND (reference sequence). The CDR3 is CASTQPRTGGNYGYTF. As DNA, the CDR3 is TGTGCCAGTACTCAACCAAGGACAGGGGGCAACTATGGCTACACCTTC.

This sequence joins TRBV2 and TRBJ1-5, with 10 bases aligning to TRBD1. Germline V CDR1 and CDR2: SNHLY, FYNNEI. This CDR3 is 15 amino acids long. After removal of 6 bases from V and 5 bases from J, the junction contained 7 bases not matched to a gene. The CDR3 is CASRGGQGLYQPQHF. In DNA, the CDR3 is TGTGCCAGCAGAGGGGGACAGGGGTTATATCAGCCCCAGCATTTT. Full variable domain (remainder filled in from reference TRBV2 and TRBJ1-5): EPEVTQTPSHQVTQMGQEVILRCVPISNHLYFYWYRQILGQKVEFLVSFYNNEISEKSEIFDDQFSVERPDGSNFTLKIRSTKLEDSAMYFCASRGGQGLYQPQHFGDGTRLSIL.

This chain uses TRBV9 with TRBJ1-4, with D uncertain. Trimming removed 0 bases at V and 7 bases at J, with 10 bases between. Germline values: CDR1 SGDLS, CDR2 YYNGEE. This CDR3 has 14 amino acids. As DNA, the CDR3 is TGTGCCAGCAGCGTAGGTACCTCGGGTGAAAAACTGTTTTTT. Translating it yields CASSVGTSGEKLFF.

The chain is built from TRBV6-5 and TRBJ2-7; 8 nucleotides match TRBD2. The germline CDR1 and CDR2 sequences are MNHEY and SVGAGI. Trimming at V came to 6 bases and at J to 4 bases, leaving 5 bases not matched to a gene. There are 13 residues in the CDR3. DNA of the CDR3: TGTGCCAGCAGGGGGACTAGTGGATACGAGCAGTACTTC. This encodes CASRGTSGYEQYF.

The rearrangement links TRBV19 to TRBJ1-5; 7 positions agree with TRBD1. The CDR3 totals 14 residues. V gave up 4 bases and J gave up 2 bases; unmatched junction bases: 2. Germline V gene lookup returns CDR1 LNHDA and CDR2 SQIVND (reference sequence). The CDR3 sequence: CASSRGTGNQPQHF. Written as DNA, the CDR3 is TGTGCCAGTAGTAGAGGGACAGGCAATCAGCCCCAGCATTTT.

CDR3 bases: TGTGCCAGCAGTTTACGGGGGACCCGGGGCTACACCTTC. The encoded protein is CASSLRGTRGYTF. The V and J genes are TRBV27 and TRBJ1-2, with a weak D call TRBD1 (5 bases). The CDR3 totals 13 residues. V was pared by 2 bases and J by 8 bases, with 12 bases between. The V gene's germline CDR1 is MNHEY and CDR2 SMNVEV (reference sequence).

J is TRBJ2-1 and V is TRBV9; D is ambiguous. The CDR3 has 15 amino acids. Trimming left V 3 bases short and J 8 bases short, with 18 bases between. Germline CDR1 is SGDLS and CDR2 is YYNGEE. The CDR3 spells CASSDRSAVGDEQFF. The CDR3 DNA sequence: TGTGCCAGCAGCGATAGGAGTGCGGTTGGCGATGAGCAGTTCTTC.

The J gene is TRBJ1-2, the V gene TRBV10-3; D uncertain. Germline V gene lookup returns CDR1 ENHRY and CDR2 SYGVKD. This CDR3 has 12 amino acids. V lost 0 bases and J 8 bases, leaving 7 bases between the germline ends. DNA for the CDR3: TGTGCCATCAGTGAGTCCAGTTACGGCTACACCTTC. It translates to CAISESSYGYTF.

On this clone: Other DNA sequences in the sample encode the same CDR3. This chain connects TRBV7-2 to TRBJ2-7; TRBD1 matches 9 bases. V shed 5 bases and J 3 bases; nucleotides not matched to a gene: 5. This CDR3 is built from 14 residues. The germline CDR1 and CDR2 sequences are SGHTA and FQGNSA. The CDR3 DNA sequence: TGTGCCAGCAGCGCTGGACAGGGGAGCTACGAGCAGTACTTC. Translating gives CASSAGQGSYEQYF.

The V call is TRBV9, the J call TRBJ2-6; D remains unclear. The CDR3 covers 16 residues. From germline, CDR1 is SGDLS and CDR2 YYNGEE. Trimming left V 0 bases short and J 2 bases short, with 9 bases between. In DNA form, the CDR3 reads TGTGCCAGCAGCGTAGATGCGGTCCCTGGGGCCAACGTCCTGACTTTC. Protein product: CASSVDAVPGANVLTF.

The chain recombines TRBV4-3 with TRBJ2-5; D is perhaps TRBD2 (6 bases). The DNA end lines up better with TRBJ2-7; the J call may be wrong. The germline CDR1 and CDR2 sequences are LGHNA and YSLEER. The CDR3 length is 15 residues. The DNA for the CDR3 is TGCGCCAGCAGCCAAGACCGGGGGAGAGTCTACGAGCAGTACTTC. This encodes CASSQDRGRVYEQYF.

The V and J genes are TRBV7-2 and TRBJ2-1; 10 nucleotides match TRBD1. Germline loops: CDR1 SGHTA, CDR2 FQGNSA. The CDR3 has 17 residues. The V and J ends lost 5 bases and 4 bases, in that order; junction bases with no gene match: 11. As DNA, the CDR3 is TGTGCCAGCAGCCCCCTCCCGGGACAGGGGTCATACAATGAGCAGTTCTTC. Its protein is CASSPLPGQGSYNEQFF. Full variable domain (missing parts from reference TRBV7-2 and TRBJ2-1): GAGVSQSPSNKVTEKGKDVELRCDPISGHTALYWYRQSLGQGLEFLIYFQGNSAPDKSGLPSDRFSAERTGGSVSTLTIQRTQQEDSAVYLCASSPLPGQGSYNEQFFGPGTRLTVL.

The chain couples TRBV7-9 to TRBJ1-1; D is possibly TRBD1 (6 bases). The germline gives CDR1 SEHNR, CDR2 FQNEAQ (reference sequence). V was trimmed by 2 bases and J by 4 bases, leaving 8 bases between them. The CDR3 extends over 13 amino acids. CDR3 region: CASSLQGTTEAFF. Here the CDR3 DNA reads TGTGCCAGCAGCTTACAGGGGACCACTGAAGCTTTCTTT. The variable domain in full, with the rest retrieved from reference TRBV7-9 and TRBJ1-1, is DTGVSQNPRHKITKRGQNVTFRCDPISEHNRLYWYRQTLGQGPEFLTYFQNEAQLEKSRLLSDRFSAERPKGSFSTLEIQRTEQGDSAMYLCASSLQGTTEAFFGQGTRLTVV.

This sequence joins TRBV2 and TRBJ1-2; D unresolved. Germline-derived CDR1 and CDR2 are SNHLY and FYNNEI. The V end was cut by 4 bases, the J end by 4 bases, with 13 bases between. CDR3 length: 14 residues. The CDR3 is CASSGVRNAYGYTF. CDR3 in DNA: TGTGCCAGCAGTGGGGTCAGGAACGCCTATGGCTACACCTTC.

This chain uses TRBV5-6 with TRBJ2-3, with a weak D call TRBD1 (5 bases). The CDR3 spans 14 residues. The V end lost 4 bases, the J end lost 3 bases, and 12 bases lay between the germline ends. Looked up from germline, CDR1 is SGHDT and CDR2 is YYEEEE. The CDR3, as DNA: TGTGCCAGCAGCCTTCTAGGGGCAACAGATACGCAGTATTTT. It codes for CASSLLGATDTQYF.

The rearrangement uses TRBV28 and TRBJ2-3; 8 bases are shared with TRBD2. Germline CDR1 is MDHEN and CDR2 is SYDVKM. The J segment lost 1 base and the V segment lost 3 bases, leaving 3 bases of the junction unmatched. This CDR3 region has 15 residues. The CDR3 nucleotides read TGTGCCAGCAGTTTTAGCGGGGCCGGCACAGATACGCAGTATTTT. It encodes CASSFSGAGTDTQYF.

This chain links TRBV9 with TRBJ1-6; TRBD1 aligns across 9 bases. The CDR3 covers 16 residues. The germline gives CDR1 SGDLS, CDR2 YYNGEE. Germline trimming cut 3 bases from V and 5 bases from J; bases unmatched to any gene: 6. CDR3 region: CASSDRTGENNSPLHF. The CDR3 bases are TGTGCCAGCAGCGATAGGACAGGGGAGAATAATTCACCCCTCCACTTT.

Only a few counts were recorded for this clone. This chain connects TRBV2 to TRBJ2-5, with D unclear. This CDR3 comprises 11 residues. V was pared by 5 bases and J by 3 bases, with 4 bases between. Germline V CDR1 and CDR2: SNHLY, FYNNEI. CDR3 bases: TGTGCCAGCAGTAATAAAGAGACCCAGTACTTC. It encodes CASSNKETQYF.